The present TCR beta chain was sequenced within a study of cytomegalovirus exposure and HLA in healthy donors listed by TCRdb under 2017. As for the study more broadly: An earlier analysis of a few hundred of the donors reported 276 Gb of sequence data and 117 million unique TCR beta sequences obtained from approximately 180 million T cells. Around 300 gigabases of sequencing data and approximately 85 million unique TCR sequences were included in an early release covering roughly 600 HLA-typed donors. Of the 300 to 500 genotyped donors, approximately 81% were placed in the genetic ancestry cluster associated with self-reported Caucasian donors. The aim of the study was to test whether cataloging public T cell receptors could identify signatures of past pathogen exposure. The study used immunosequencing to profile the T cell repertoires of approximately 630 subjects and linked those repertoires to cytomegalovirus serostatus. A separate validation cohort of approximately 120 different subjects was used in addition to the roughly 640-subject first cohort. To predict cytomegalovirus infection status, the study brought together high-throughput TCR immunosequencing, statistical association of individual TCRs with disease status, and machine learning. In a later analysis, previously published TCR beta repertoires from 550 to 700 donors were re-analyzed and high-resolution HLA genotyping was added so that TCR occurrence patterns could be studied. Rather than using new phenotypic data, the later analysis identified candidate immune exposures from TCR beta sequences and from how often those sequences occurred across donors. An earlier analysis of some 600 of the donors applied high-throughput TCR beta sequencing to assess whether each TCR beta V gene segment acted as functional or pseudogenic. Donor age, sex, ethnicity and CMV serostatus were collected together with the repertoire data. Genome-wide SNP genotypes for about 55% of the roughly 670 donors were used in a later genetic analysis, which treated that subset as a discovery cohort. All discovery cohort repertoires had been generated on a single sequencing platform. Both class I and class II loci were covered by HLA typing, at four-digit resolution. The number of typed donors differed by locus: 629-630 for A, B, C, DRB1 and DQB1; 500 to 550 for DQA1; 606 for DPA1; and some 430 for DPB1. A few DR-DQ haplotypes were treated as single units for association and clustering because of strong linkage in the cohort. Across some 400 genotyped donors of the cohort, an average of approximately 240,000 unique TCR beta nucleotide sequences per donor were sequenced, and roughly 17% of those sequences were non-productive. The paper's findings and limits, for the study overall: Specific HLA alleles were associated with roughly 16,000 TCR beta sequences at a false discovery rate of 0.05 in a later analysis. When HLA alleles, especially DR and DQ, strongly co-occurred, TCR associations were difficult to assign to individual alleles. Because HLA typing was missing for some donors at each locus, association tests included only the typed subset. Immune exposure information for the cohort was limited to CMV serostatus. A later analysis reported that several top co-occurrence clusters appeared linked to parvovirus B19, influenza, CMV and Epstein-Barr virus. The presence/absence analyses assumed that sequencing depth was roughly uniform across donors, and that assumption may not be true. In the study, 150 to 200 TCR beta chains were listed as associated with cytomegalovirus. The authors suggested that the approach could potentially be extended to other disease states and immunological phenotypes. In vitro tests confirmed that three of the cytomegalovirus-associated TCR beta chains recognize cytomegalovirus antigens. Approximately 18 rarely observed V segments, including chromosome 9 orphons, were excluded from the earlier analysis of about 600 of the donors because counts were too low. Only TCR beta chains were sequenced in this cohort, and the absence of alpha or paired-chain data limited detectable features. According to a later analysis, TCR association rates differed among HLA loci, with DRB1 alleles showing the most associated TCRs and HLA-C alleles showing the fewest. In a later analysis, HLA-associated TCR beta chains were found to be more clonally expanded and to have lower generation probabilities than equally common non-associated chains. Because the 87-base-pair reads could not distinguish some IMGT-functional V segments, including TRBV6-2 and TRBV6-3, those segments were excluded. In a later analysis, most CMV-associated TCR beta chains were found to appear HLA-restricted, with HLA associations seemingly driven largely by CMV exposure. Most TCR sequences were seen in very few donors, while some public TCRs were found in many individuals. Linkage disequilibrium might explain the correlated functional status among segregating V segments, but an unknown experimental factor could not be ruled out. A further reported finding was that TCR beta sequences accurately predicted the HLA-A and HLA-B alleles for most subjects in the first cohort. According to a later genetic analysis, donors in an Asian-associated ancestry cluster had fewer N-insertions in productive TCRs than the approximately 690-donor mean. Cytomegalovirus status was reported to be diagnosed by the classifier with high specificity and sensitivity in both the original and validation cohorts. The sequencing pipeline was judged likely to have produced a cluster of highly shared sequence variants as a technical artifact. An earlier analysis of 587 of the donors showed that most TCR beta V segments appeared in productive rearrangements either about 90% or about 30% of the time, which broadly matched IMGT annotations. An association between a missense DCLRE1C variant and V-gene and J-gene trimming of TCR beta chains was found in a later genetic analysis and replicated in an independent cohort.

In total, over 600 healthy bone marrow donors made up the cohort. At the time of sampling, all cohort members were nominally healthy, though unrecorded immune exposures were likely present. The donor was CMV seronegative and belonged to the group of several hundred seronegative cohort members. Each donor provided a peripheral blood sample, and peripheral blood mononuclear cells were used for TCR beta sequencing. Genomic DNA extraction from the blood cell samples was performed with the Qiagen DNeasy Blood Extraction Kit. The method was the immunoSEQ multiplex PCR assay. A mixture of 60 forward primers for TCR Vbeta segments and 13 reverse primers for TCR Jbeta segments was used in the multiplex PCR. The CDR3 region of rearranged TCR beta genes was amplified from genomic DNA by a multiplex PCR assay. The Illumina HiSeq System was used to sequence the amplified TCR beta libraries as 87-base-pair reads. Per the original workflow: A later analysis tallied 75 million to 95 million unique TCR beta chains across the 666 repertoires, and around 9.9 million of those chains were shared by two or more donors. Raw reads were error-corrected and collapsed into unique sequences with a nearest-neighbor algorithm that merged closely related sequences to remove PCR and sequencing errors. CDR3 sequences were aligned to IMGT reference sequences to assign V, D and J gene segments. For a sequence to be retained, at least a six-nucleotide match to both a V gene segment and a J gene segment was required. Rearrangements were classified as productive when the CDR3 lacked stop codons and remained in frame with V and J, and all other rearrangements were classified as non-productive. CDR3 was defined according to IMGT convention as the region running from the second conserved V-encoded cysteine to the conserved J-encoded phenylalanine. The earlier analysis of 587 of the donors excluded sequences that lacked an unambiguous match to a single V gene segment. In an earlier analysis of approximately 610 of the donors, V segments were called functional above 56.7% productive rearrangements and were called segregating when the between-donor standard deviation exceeded 5%. A statistical classification framework was developed to diagnose cytomegalovirus status using the catalog of TCR beta chain sequences. A later analysis assigned V and J genes by comparing TCR nucleotide sequences with IMGT/GENE-DB human TR gene sequences. The TCRdist pipeline was used in a later analysis to assign CDR3 sequences and most-parsimonious VDJ recombination scenarios. In a later analysis, each TCR beta chain was defined by its CDR3 amino acid sequence together with its V-gene family, and reads lacking a unique V-gene family were excluded. A later analysis removed 500 to 600 highly shared, low-generation-probability nucleotide sequences to deal with suspected cross-contamination and a sequencing artifact. In a later analysis, a clonal expansion index for each public chain was calculated from normalized within-repertoire ranks of inferred template counts. In a later analysis, generation probabilities were computed using a VDJ recombination model fitted to out-of-frame rearrangements, and the results were checked against IGoR. In a later analysis, hypergeometric tests were used to score TCR-TCR, TCR-HLA and TCR-CMV co-occurrence, with a repertoire-size bias correction applied to TCR pairs. A later analysis estimated false discovery rates by permuting HLA or CMV assignments 20 times. In a later analysis, co-occurring TCRs were grouped using DBSCAN, with TCRdist sequence similarity added in when clustering inside HLA-allele-positive subsets. Repertoires with fewer than 30,000 or more than 120,000 public chains were left out of co-occurrence clustering, as were about 5 repertoires with anomalous nucleotide sharing. TCRdb re-hosts the immuneACCESS table, in-frame sequences only. Its copies lack some clones; in the studies checked, an unresolved V gene accounts for under half of them, and the cause for the rest is not known. V and J calls and clone size are as listed in that table; D and trimming were resolved from the DNA. Counted in this sample were around 150,000 clones; about 80% of them appeared once. The leading ten clones occupy about 2.2% of the sample.

This clone was recorded once. Its recognized antigen is unknown. The input lacks base qualities; no much larger clone sits a single base away. Spanning cysteine to phenylalanine, the CDR3 consists of 14 amino acids. The CDR3 DNA has 42 bases and is translated from base 1. The V end gives up 7 bases and the J end 1 base, leaving 2 bases in the junction not matched to a gene. The germline V gene gives CDR1 as SNHLY and CDR2 as FYNNEI. The chain was built from TRBV2 and TRBJ2-2; TRBD1 matches 8 bases in the middle. Sequenced input: PBMCs. This clonotype was obtained from a man in his thirties or forties in good health and CMV-seronegative. The CDR3 corresponds to CASMGTGNTGELFF. The sequenced DNA: TGTGCCAGCATGGGGACAGGGAACACCGGGGAGCTGTTTTTT.